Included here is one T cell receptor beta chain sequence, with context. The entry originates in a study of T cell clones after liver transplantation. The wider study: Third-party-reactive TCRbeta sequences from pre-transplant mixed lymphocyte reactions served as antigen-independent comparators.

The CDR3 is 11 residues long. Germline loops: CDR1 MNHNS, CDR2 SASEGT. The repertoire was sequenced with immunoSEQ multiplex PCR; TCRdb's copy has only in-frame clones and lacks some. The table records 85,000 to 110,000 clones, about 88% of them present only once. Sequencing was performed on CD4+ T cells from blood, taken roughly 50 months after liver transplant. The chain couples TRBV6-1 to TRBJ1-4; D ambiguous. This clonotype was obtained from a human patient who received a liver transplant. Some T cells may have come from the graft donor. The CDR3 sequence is CGSSTNEKLFF. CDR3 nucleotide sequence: TGTGGGAGCAGTACTAATGAAAAACTGTTTTTT.